The T cell receptor beta chain described here comes from a study of response to subunit inactivated influenza vaccine. Study findings and constraints: Seasonal influenza vaccination, on each occasion, was suggested by the authors to recruit few new T cells.

TCRdb reprocessed the RT-PCR reads with MiXCR, giving one entry per CDR3 protein. The table shows around 580,000 distinct CDR3 sequences, with approximately 10% occurring only once. The CDR3 sequence is 14 residues long. Germline loops: CDR1 SQVTM, CDR2 ANQGSEA. After removal of 5 bases from V and 4 bases from J, the junction contained 6 bases not matched to a gene. For this clonotype: Its cognate antigen is unknown.

The sequence came from a man over 45 who received an inactivated influenza vaccine. The specimen comprised PBMCs from blood, sampled on the day of vaccination. The chain recombines TRBV29-1 with TRBJ2-7, with 12 nucleotides matching TRBD1. The CDR3 DNA reads as TGCAGCGTTTCCGGGACAGGGGGCAGGTACGAGCAGTACTTC. This translates into CSVSGTGGRYEQYF.